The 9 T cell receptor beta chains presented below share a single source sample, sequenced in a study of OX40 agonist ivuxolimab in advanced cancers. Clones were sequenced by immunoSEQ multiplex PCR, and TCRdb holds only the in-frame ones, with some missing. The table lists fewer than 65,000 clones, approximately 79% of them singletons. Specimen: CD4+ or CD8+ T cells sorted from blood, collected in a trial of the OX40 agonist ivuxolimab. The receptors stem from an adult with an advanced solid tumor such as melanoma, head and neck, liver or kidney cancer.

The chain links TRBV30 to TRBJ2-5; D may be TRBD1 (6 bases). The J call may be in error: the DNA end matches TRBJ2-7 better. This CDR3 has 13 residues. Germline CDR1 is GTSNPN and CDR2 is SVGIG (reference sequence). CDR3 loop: CAWSVQGSYEQYF. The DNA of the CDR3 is TGTGCCTGGAGTGTACAGGGTTCCTACGAGCAGTACTTC.

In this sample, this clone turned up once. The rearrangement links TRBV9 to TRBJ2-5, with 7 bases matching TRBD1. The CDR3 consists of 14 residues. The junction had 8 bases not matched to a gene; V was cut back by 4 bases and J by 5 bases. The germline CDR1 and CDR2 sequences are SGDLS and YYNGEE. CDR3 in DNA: TGTGCCAGCAGCCCCTCCGGGACAGTTGAGACCCAGTACTTC. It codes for CASSPSGTVETQYF.

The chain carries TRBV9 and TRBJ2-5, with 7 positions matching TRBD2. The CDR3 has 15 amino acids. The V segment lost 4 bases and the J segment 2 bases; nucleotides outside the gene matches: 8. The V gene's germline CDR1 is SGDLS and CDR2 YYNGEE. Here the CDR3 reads CASSPLGGGQETQYF. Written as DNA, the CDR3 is TGTGCCAGCAGCCCCCTTGGGGGGGGGCAAGAGACCCAGTACTTC.

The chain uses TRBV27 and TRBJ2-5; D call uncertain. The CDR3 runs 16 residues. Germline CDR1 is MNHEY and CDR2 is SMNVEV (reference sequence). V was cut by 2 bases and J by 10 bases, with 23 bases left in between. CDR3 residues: CASSLTPTSSWLGQYF. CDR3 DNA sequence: TGTGCCAGCAGTTTAACCCCCACGTCTAGTTGGTTGGGCCAGTACTTC.

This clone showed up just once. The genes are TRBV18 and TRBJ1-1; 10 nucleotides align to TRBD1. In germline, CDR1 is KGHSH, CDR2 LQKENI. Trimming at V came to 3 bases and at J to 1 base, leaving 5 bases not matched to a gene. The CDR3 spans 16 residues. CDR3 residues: CASSPTTGGWNTEAFF. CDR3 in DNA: TGTGCCAGCTCACCCACGACAGGGGGCTGGAACACTGAAGCTTTCTTT.

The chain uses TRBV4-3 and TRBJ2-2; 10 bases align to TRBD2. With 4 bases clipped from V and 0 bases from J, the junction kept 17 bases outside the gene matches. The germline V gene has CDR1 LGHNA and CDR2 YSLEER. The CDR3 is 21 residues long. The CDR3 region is CASSPFSLLAGIDANTGELFF. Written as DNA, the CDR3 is TGCGCCAGCAGCCCTTTTAGCTTACTAGCGGGGATCGACGCGAACACCGGGGAGCTGTTTTTT.

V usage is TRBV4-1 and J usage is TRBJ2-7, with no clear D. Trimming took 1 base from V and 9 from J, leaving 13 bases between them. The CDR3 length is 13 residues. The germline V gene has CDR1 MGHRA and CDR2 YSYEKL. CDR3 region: CASSQVGSRRQYF. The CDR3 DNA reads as TGCGCCAGCAGCCAAGTCGGCTCCCGGAGGCAGTACTTC.

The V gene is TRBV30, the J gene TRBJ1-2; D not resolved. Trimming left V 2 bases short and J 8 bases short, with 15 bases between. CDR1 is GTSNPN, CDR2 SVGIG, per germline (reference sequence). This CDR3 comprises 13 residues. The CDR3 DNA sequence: TGTGCCTGGAGTCCCCGAAAAATAGGGGGCTACACCTTC. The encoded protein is CAWSPRKIGGYTF.

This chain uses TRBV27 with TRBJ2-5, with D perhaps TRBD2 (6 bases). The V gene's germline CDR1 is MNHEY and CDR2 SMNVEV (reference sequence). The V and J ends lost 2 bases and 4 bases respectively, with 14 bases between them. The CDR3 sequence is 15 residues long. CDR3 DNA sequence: TGTGCCAGCAGTTTAGAGGGCGGGAAGGGAGAGACCCAGTACTTC. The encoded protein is CASSLEGGKGETQYF.